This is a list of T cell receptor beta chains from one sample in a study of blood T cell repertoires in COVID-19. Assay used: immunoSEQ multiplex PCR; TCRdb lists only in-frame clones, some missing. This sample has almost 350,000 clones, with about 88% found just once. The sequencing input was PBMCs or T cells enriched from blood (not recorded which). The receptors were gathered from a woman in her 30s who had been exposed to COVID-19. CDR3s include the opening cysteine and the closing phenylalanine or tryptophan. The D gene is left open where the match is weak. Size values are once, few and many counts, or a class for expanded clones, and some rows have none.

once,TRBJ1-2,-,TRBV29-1,CSGGGRDYGYTF,TGCAGCGGAGGCGGGAGGGACTATGGCTACACCTTC
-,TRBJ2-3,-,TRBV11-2,CASSLELGQPTDTQYF,TGTGCCAGCAGCTTAGAACTGGGACAACCCACAGATACGCAGTATTTT
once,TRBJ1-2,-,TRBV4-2,CASSQGGWANYGYTF,TGTGCCAGCAGCCAGGGGGGGTGGGCTAACTATGGCTACACCTTC
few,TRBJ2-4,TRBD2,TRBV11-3,CASSAGLAGGLAKNIQYF,TGTGCCAGCAGCGCCGGGTTAGCGGGAGGACTAGCCAAAAACATTCAGTACTTC
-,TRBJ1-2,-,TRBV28,CASSLSSRDGYTF,TGTGCCAGCAGTTTATCGTCGCGGGATGGCTACACCTTC
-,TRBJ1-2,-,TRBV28,CASSSSGTHYGRYGYTF,TGTGCCAGCAGTTCTTCCGGGACACACTACGGGCGCTATGGCTACACCTTC
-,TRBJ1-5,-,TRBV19,CASSITPGPQHF,TGTGCCAGTAGTATAACTCCGGGGCCCCAGCATTTT
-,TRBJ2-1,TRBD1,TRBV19,CASSIWDRAYNEQFF,TGTGCCAGTAGTATATGGGACAGAGCATACAATGAGCAGTTCTTC
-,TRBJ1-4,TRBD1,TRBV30,CAWSVWDQGAWEKLFF,TGTGCCTGGAGTGTATGGGACCAGGGGGCTTGGGAAAAACTGTTTTTT
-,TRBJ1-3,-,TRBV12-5,CASGLGAGGDRGNTIYF,TGTGCTAGTGGCCTGGGGGCCGGGGGGGATAGAGGAAACACCATATATTTT
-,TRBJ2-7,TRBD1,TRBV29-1,CSVERDSSYEQYF,TGCAGCGTTGAACGGGACAGCTCCTACGAGCAGTACTTC
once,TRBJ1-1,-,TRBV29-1,CSVATANTEAFF,TGCAGCGTTGCAACAGCGAACACTGAAGCTTTCTTT
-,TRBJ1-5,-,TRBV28,CASRGGHSNQPQHF,TGTGCCAGCAGGGGTGGACATAGCAATCAGCCCCAGCATTTT
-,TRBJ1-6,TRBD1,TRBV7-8,CASSFLPADRGHSPLHF,TGTGCCAGCAGCTTCCTTCCCGCCGACAGGGGACATTCACCCCTCCACTTT
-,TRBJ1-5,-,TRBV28,CASSTGQHSNQPQHF,TGTGCCAGCAGCACCGGACAGCATAGCAATCAGCCCCAGCATTTT
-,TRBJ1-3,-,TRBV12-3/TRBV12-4,CASSFSGGTIYF,TGTGCCAGCAGTTTCTCGGGAGGCACCATATATTTT
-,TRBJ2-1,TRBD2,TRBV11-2,CASSPTAGGFDEQFF,TGTGCCAGCAGCCCCACAGCGGGAGGGTTCGATGAGCAGTTCTTC
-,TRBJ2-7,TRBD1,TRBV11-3,CASSLSQDRGEPKVYEQYF,TGTGCCAGCAGCTTATCCCAGGACAGGGGCGAGCCCAAAGTCTACGAGCAGTACTTC
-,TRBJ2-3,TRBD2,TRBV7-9,CASSLSLSGGFPDTQYF,TGTGCCAGCAGCTTATCACTATCGGGAGGGTTCCCAGATACGCAGTATTTT
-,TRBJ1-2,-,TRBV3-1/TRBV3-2,CASSQGVAGYGYTF,TGTGCCAGCAGCCAAGGGGTCGCAGGCTATGGCTACACCTTC
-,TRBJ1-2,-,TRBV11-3,CASSFSGGTIYGYTF,TGTGCCAGCAGCTTCTCTGGAGGCACTATCTATGGCTACACCTTC
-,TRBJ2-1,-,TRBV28,CANRPRQSNEQFF,TGTGCCAACCGACCGAGACAGTCCAATGAGCAGTTCTTC
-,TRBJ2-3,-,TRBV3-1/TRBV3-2,CASSQPRGSTDTQYF,TGTGCCAGCAGCCAGCCCCGAGGTAGCACAGATACGCAGTATTTT
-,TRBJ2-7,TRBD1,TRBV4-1,CASSQAGTGAYEQYF,TGCGCCAGCAGCCAAGCCGGGACAGGAGCCTACGAGCAGTACTTC
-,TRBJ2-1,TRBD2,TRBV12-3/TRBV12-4,CATRTSGRDEQFF,TGTGCCACCAGGACTAGCGGGAGGGATGAGCAGTTCTTC
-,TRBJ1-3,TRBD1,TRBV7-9,CASSLGGTVNTIYF,TGTGCCAGCAGCTTAGGAGGGACAGTAAACACCATATATTTT
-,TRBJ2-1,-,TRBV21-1,CASSKEGSGPLSYNEQFF,TGTGCCAGCAGCAAAGAGGGGTCCGGCCCGCTTTCCTACAATGAGCAGTTCTTC